The 26 T cell receptor beta chains reported below all come from one sample, sequenced in a study of regulatory T cells in long-lasting Graves disease. Time point here: newly diagnosed GD, antithyroid drugs for less than 3 months. Following extraction of RNA from PBMCs, that RNA was used to make the TCR library. Both iRepertoire HTBI primers and Arm-PCR of CDR3 regions were used to build the TCR beta libraries. Each CDR3 protein gets one entry after TCRdb re-called the multiplex PCR reads with MiXCR. The sample contains a few hundred thousand distinct CDR3 sequences, about an eighth of which appear only once. These data also formed part of another study, on T cells in Graves' hyperthyroidism and ophthalmopathy.

Sequencing was performed on peripheral blood mononuclear cells (PBMCs), taken at new diagnosis, from a patient treated with antithyroid drugs. The receptors stem from a woman aged 18-29 years with Graves disease.

In this sample, this clonotype turned up a few times. The DNA for the CDR3 is TGTGCCAGTAGTATCGGGACTAACCCAGATACGCAGTATTTT. Amino acids: CASSIGTNPDTQYF. V is TRBV19 and J is TRBJ2-3, with 7 bases matching TRBD2. V dropped 3 bases and J dropped 4; count of bases not matched to a gene: 4. CDR3 length: 14 amino acids. Germline loops: CDR1 LNHDA, CDR2 SQIVND (reference sequence).

Regarding this clonotype: This may arise from a read error, as a much more abundant clone is one base away. J is TRBJ2-2 and V is TRBV27; D may be TRBD2 (5 bases). The CDR3 contains 14 residues. Germline V gene data show CDR1 as MNHEY and CDR2 as SMNVEV (reference sequence). The chain's CDR3 is CASSFRHSTGELSF. The CDR3 DNA reads as TGTGCCAGCAGTTTCAGACATAGCACCGGGGAGCTGTCTTTT.

This clonotype was seen a handful of times. This chain joins TRBV6-2 or TRBV6-3 and TRBJ1-5, with D perhaps TRBD1 (5 bases). Trimming cost V 2 bases and J 6 bases, with 20 bases left between them. The germline gives CDR1 MNHEY, CDR2 SVGEGT. The CDR3 loop spans 17 amino acids. CDR3 nucleotides: TGTGCCAGCAGTTACCCCTCGGGGCCGTTGGTGTTTCAGCCCCAGCATTTT. This encodes CASSYPSGPLVFQPQHF.

The sample holds many counts of this clonotype. The rearrangement uses TRBV30 and TRBJ1-5; D remains ambiguous. This CDR3 spans 14 amino acids. V gave up 1 base and J gave up 5 bases, with 12 bases separating them. Germline-derived CDR1 and CDR2 are GTSNPN and SVGIG (reference sequence). The CDR3 DNA reads TGTGCCTGGAGTGGACGGTTCTCAGATCAGCCCCAGCATTTT. Residues: CAWSGRFSDQPQHF. Based on the CDR3 plus reference TRBV30 and TRBJ1-5, the full variable domain is SQTIHQWPATLVQPVGSPLSLECTVEGTSNPNLYWYRQAAGRGLQLLFYSVGIGQISSEVPQNLSASRPQDRQFILSSKKLLLSDSGFYLCAWSGRFSDQPQHFGDGTRLSIL.

This clonotype was detected ten times or more. The chain recombines TRBV24-1 with TRBJ2-3; 10 bases are shared with TRBD2. From germline, CDR1 is KGHDR and CDR2 SFDVKD. The CDR3 is made up of 16 amino acids. V lost 2 bases to trimming and J lost 6 bases; unmatched junction nucleotides: 7. In nucleotides, the CDR3 is TGTGCCACCAGTGATTCCCCTAGCGGGAGTGGGGATACGCAGTATTTT. Its translation: CATSDSPSGSGDTQYF.

This clonotype was observed a few times. This chain connects TRBV4-1 to TRBJ2-5; D is unclear. The germline CDR1 and CDR2 sequences are MGHRA and YSYEKL. The CDR3 is made up of 14 amino acids. The germline V and J ends were trimmed by 0 bases and 2 bases, with 7 bases remaining between them. This CDR3 reads CASSQDPAQETQYF. The CDR3 DNA reads as TGCGCCAGCAGCCAAGATCCGGCGCAAGAGACCCAGTACTTC.

This clonotype was counted at least ten times. The rearrangement joins TRBV7-9 to TRBJ2-5, with TRBD2 matching 7 bases. V gave up 5 bases and J gave up 5 bases; unmatched junction bases: 11. The CDR3 consists of 15 residues. Looked up from germline, CDR1 is SEHNR and CDR2 is FQNEAQ (reference sequence). As DNA, the CDR3 is TGTGCCAGCAGCGGCAGACTAGCAGGTTGGGAGACCCAGTACTTC. Its protein is CASSGRLAGWETQYF.

This clonotype occurred many times. V usage is TRBV28 and J usage is TRBJ1-2; D is unresolved. This CDR3 region has 16 residues. In germline, CDR1 is MDHEN, CDR2 SYDVKM. With 6 bases removed from V and 8 bases from J, the gap between germline ends came to 25 bases. The DNA of the CDR3 is TGTGCCAGCAGGTCCGGCCTGGGGTCCTATCCGGGCGGCTACACCTTC. Amino acid sequence: CASRSGLGSYPGGYTF.

The genes are TRBV10-3 and TRBJ2-1; TRBD1 might be the D (6 bases). V was trimmed by 8 bases and J by 2 bases, leaving 16 bases between them. CDR1 ENHRY and CDR2 SYGVKD come from the germline V gene. There are 15 residues in the CDR3. The CDR3 DNA reads TGTGCCATCGCCGGGGACACCTTAACCTACAATGAGCAGTTCTTC. Residues: CAIAGDTLTYNEQFF.

At least ten counts were recorded for this clonotype. The V call is TRBV29-1, the J call TRBJ2-1, with TRBD1 identical over 9 bases. CDR1 and CDR2 (germline): SQVTM, ANQGSEA. The ends lost 3 bases at V and 10 bases at J; junction bases unmatched: 10. The CDR3 length is 14 residues. The CDR3 DNA is TGCAGCGTTGATGGGACAGGGCGTTTGGGCGAGCAGTTCTTC. It specifies CSVDGTGRLGEQFF.

This clonotype was recorded many times. The CDR3 here is CASSQVRLVNEQFF. The CDR3 DNA reads TGCGCCAGCAGCCAAGTTCGACTAGTAAATGAGCAGTTCTTC. The V and J genes are TRBV4-1 and TRBJ2-1, with a tentative D call TRBD2 (6 bases). CDR3 length: 14 amino acids. Germline CDR1 reads MGHRA; CDR2 reads YSYEKL. The germline V and J ends were trimmed by 1 base and 7 bases, with 11 bases remaining between them.

Worth noting for this clonotype: A much larger clone lies a single base off, so this may be a read error. V gene TRBV11-2 combines with J gene TRBJ2-3; a possible D gene is TRBD1 (6 bases). The J call may be wrong; the DNA end is better matched by TRBJ1-1. CDR1 SGHAT and CDR2 FQNNGV come from the germline V gene. This CDR3 is 15 amino acids long. This CDR3 is CASSQGRGRGTEAFF. CDR3 nucleotide sequence: TGTGCCAGCAGCCAAGGGCGGGGGCGAGGCACTGAAGCTTTCTTT.

A few counts support this clonotype. This chain uses TRBV7-9 with TRBJ2-5; 7 bases are shared with TRBD1. The end of the DNA aligns better with TRBJ2-1, so the J call may be wrong. There are 13 residues in the CDR3. CDR1 and CDR2 (germline): SEHNR, FQNEAQ (reference sequence). CDR3 nucleotides: TGTGCCAGCAGCTCGGACAGGAGGAATGAGCAGTTCTTC. It codes for CASSSDRRNEQFF.

This clonotype has a count of ten or more. The chain couples TRBV28 to TRBJ2-7; the D gene is possibly TRBD2 (5 bases). V was shortened by 4 bases and J by 2 bases, with 18 bases between the two germline ends. The CDR3 covers 16 residues. CDR1 and CDR2 from the germline V gene are MDHEN and SYDVKM. CDR3 loop: CASSSEGAVSPYEQYF. CDR3 bases: TGTGCCAGCAGTTCAGAGGGAGCAGTGTCCCCCTACGAGCAGTACTTC.

The chain recombines TRBV2 with TRBJ2-1, with TRBD2 matching 9 bases. CDR1 is SNHLY and CDR2 is FYNNEI in the germline V gene. Losses at the gene ends were 8 bases for V and 4 bases for J; bases not matched to a gene: 9. CDR3 length: 15 residues. CDR3 loop: CASVKGLAKYNEQFF. The CDR3 region has the DNA TGTGCCAGCGTGAAGGGACTAGCCAAGTACAATGAGCAGTTCTTC.

The chain combines TRBV27 with TRBJ2-5, with 8 nucleotides matching TRBD1. CDR3 length: 15 amino acids. CDR1 and CDR2 (germline): MNHEY, SMNVEV (reference sequence). V dropped 10 bases and J dropped 1; count of bases not matched to a gene: 11. This chain's CDR3 is CATSPGTGTQETQYF. The CDR3 nucleotides read TGTGCCACCTCCCCCGGGACAGGCACCCAAGAGACCCAGTACTTC.

This clonotype was recorded a few times. This chain links TRBV7-9 with TRBJ2-6; TRBD1 aligns across 9 bases. J gave up 1 base and V 0 bases, and 4 bases lay outside the gene matches. The CDR3 extends over 18 amino acids. Per germline, CDR1 SEHNR and CDR2 FQNEAQ (reference sequence). DNA for the CDR3: TGTGCCAGCAGCTTAGCCGGGACAGGGCTATCTGGGGCCAACGTCCTGACTTTC. Its translation is CASSLAGTGLSGANVLTF.

This clonotype was seen a few times. The chain recombines TRBV7-8 with TRBJ2-5; D might be TRBD2 (6 bases). Judging by the DNA end, TRBJ2-1 fits better; the J call may be wrong. This CDR3 is built from 15 residues. CDR1 SGHVS and CDR2 FQNEAQ come from the germline V gene. CDR3 amino acids: CASSLNRLGDNEQFF. CDR3 in DNA: TGTGCCAGCAGCTTGAACAGACTAGGGGACAATGAGCAGTTCTTC.

Many counts were recorded for this clonotype. The chain joins TRBV27 to TRBJ2-1; weak D call: TRBD1 (5 bases). V was cut by 3 bases and J by 5 bases, with 11 bases left in between. Germline V CDR1 and CDR2: MNHEY, SMNVEV (reference sequence). The CDR3 spans 14 residues. This CDR3 reads CASSLWSGNNEQFF. The CDR3 region has the DNA TGTGCCAGCAGTTTGTGGTCAGGGAACAATGAGCAGTTCTTC.

This clonotype appeared many times. The chain has TRBV6-1 and TRBJ2-1, with 10 nucleotides matching TRBD2. Germline V lookup: CDR1 MNHNS, CDR2 SASEGT. J lost 5 bases, V lost 6 bases, and 10 bases had no gene match. CDR3 length: 16 amino acids. CDR3 sequence: CASSLLSGGSHNEQFF. The CDR3 bases are TGTGCCAGCAGCCTACTTAGCGGGGGGAGCCACAATGAGCAGTTCTTC.

The table lists this clonotype with many counts. The chain employs TRBV2 and TRBJ1-1, with D tentatively TRBD1 (6 bases). The ends were cut back, 7 bases at V and 1 base at J, with 13 bases in the middle. The CDR3 is 14 residues long. CDR1 is SNHLY and CDR2 is FYNNEI in the germline V gene. CDR3: CASTFLTGNTEAFF. The CDR3 bases are TGTGCCAGCACTTTCCTGACAGGGAACACTGAAGCTTTCTTT.

This clonotype was recorded many times. The chain couples TRBV12-3 or TRBV12-4 to TRBJ1-2; 7 bases are a match to TRBD1. The CDR3 runs 15 residues. J lost 2 bases, V lost 6 bases, and 9 bases had no gene match. In DNA, the CDR3 is TGTGCCAGCAGAAGACAGGGAGGAGGGAACTATGGCTACACCTTC. Amino acids: CASRRQGGGNYGYTF.

This clonotype was counted many times. This chain connects TRBV20-1 to TRBJ2-1, with unresolved D. V dropped 3 bases and J dropped 3 bases, with 9 bases sitting between them. This CDR3 contains 13 residues. Germline V gives CDR1 DFQATT, CDR2 SNEGSKA (reference sequence). In nucleotides, the CDR3 is TGCAGTGCTAGTATCGGCAGCTACAATGAGCAGTTCTTC. As protein: CSASIGSYNEQFF.

To note about this clonotype: A read error may be the cause here, since a much bigger clone is one base away. This chain connects TRBV2 to TRBJ2-7; TRBD2 might be the D (6 bases). Germline V CDR1 and CDR2: SNHLY, FYNNEI. This CDR3 has 16 residues. Trimming left V 3 bases short and J 0 bases short, with 15 bases between. In nucleotides, the CDR3 is TGTGCCAGCAGTGATCAACTAGCCCGGGGCTCCTACGAGCAGTACTTC. Translating gives CASSDQLARGSYEQYF.

This clonotype was seen ten or more times. This rearrangement joins TRBV2 to TRBJ2-5; D possibly corresponds to TRBD2 (5 bases). The CDR3 covers 15 residues. V lost 7 bases to trimming and J lost 0 bases, with 15 bases between them. CDR1 is SNHLY and CDR2 is FYNNEI in the germline V gene. This CDR3 reads CASKERELHQETQYF. DNA of the CDR3: TGTGCCAGCAAAGAGAGGGAACTTCACCAAGAGACCCAGTACTTC.

This clonotype was observed a handful of times. This chain connects TRBV9 to TRBJ2-1; TRBD2 matches at 14 bases. The V gene's germline CDR1 is SGDLS and CDR2 YYNGEE. The CDR3 contains 19 residues. The ends lost 4 bases at V and 0 bases at J; junction bases unmatched: 9. The CDR3 DNA sequence: TGTGCCAGCAGCTCCCTGGGACTAGCGGGGGCCTTCTCCTACAATGAGCAGTTCTTC. This translates into CASSSLGLAGAFSYNEQFF.